Listed below are T cell receptor beta chains from one sample, sequenced in a study of shared clonotypes between healthy human individuals. TCRdb's copy holds only in-frame clones and misses some; the assay was immunoSEQ multiplex PCR. The sample consists of roughly 2.2 million clones, roughly 90% of them appearing once. The sequencing sample was made of naive CD4+ T cells from PBMCs. These TCRs come from a young man in good health. Some clones in this sample may be carry-over from other donors' samples. Each CDR3 is given with its conserved first and last residue. A D gene is named only where the DNA matches it firmly.

v_call	cdr3_length	j_call	d_call	cdr3_aa	cdr3_nt
TRBV11-3	16	TRBJ2-7	.	CASSSMVTGLRYEQYF	TGTGCCAGCAGCTCTATGGTAACAGGGTTGAGGTACGAGCAGTACTTC
TRBV6-5	13	TRBJ2-7	.	CASTRSGRPEQYF	TGTGCCAGCACCCGAAGCGGTAGACCGGAGCAGTACTTC
TRBV18	15	TRBJ2-2	.	CASSPPTVSSGELFF	TGTGCCAGCTCACCACCGACCGTCTCGAGCGGGGAGCTGTTTTTT
TRBV18	15	TRBJ2-3	TRBD1	CASSQTGGGTDTQYF	TGTGCCAGCTCACAGACAGGGGGTGGCACAGATACGCAGTATTTT
TRBV15	13	TRBJ1-2	TRBD1	CATSGQGYYGYTF	TGTGCCACCAGCGGACAGGGGTACTATGGCTACACCTTC
TRBV6-5	16	TRBJ1-1	.	CASSYSLGVPNTEAFF	TGTGCCAGCAGTTACTCTTTGGGGGTCCCGAACACTGAAGCTTTCTTT
TRBV6-1	14	TRBJ1-5	TRBD1	CASSLDRVVQPQHF	TGTGCCAGCAGCCTTGACAGGGTGGTTCAGCCCCAGCATTTT
TRBV19	13	TRBJ1-2	.	CASSTRGAGGYTF	TGTGCCAGTAGTACTCGGGGGGCGGGAGGCTACACCTTC
TRBV5-1	16	TRBJ2-1	TRBD2	CASSFGLAGGYNEQFF	TGCGCCAGCAGCTTCGGACTAGCGGGGGGATACAATGAGCAGTTCTTC
TRBV11-2	16	TRBJ2-1	.	CASSLVAGARYNEQFF	TGTGCCAGCAGCTTAGTTGCAGGGGCCCGTTACAATGAGCAGTTCTTC
TRBV29-1	17	TRBJ2-1	TRBD2	CSAAGLAGGERWNEQFF	TGCAGCGCTGCCGGACTAGCGGGAGGCGAGCGTTGGAATGAGCAGTTCTTC